These T cell receptor beta chains were read from a single sample in a study of T cell responses to AZD1222 COVID-19 vaccine. TCRdb's table, derived via immunoSEQ multiplex PCR, lists solely in-frame clones and lacks some. The sample records fewer than 150,000 clones, 93% being singletons. The sample consisted of peripheral blood, taken 28 days after the second AZD1222 dose. The receptors derive from an adult who received the AZD1222 COVID-19 vaccine. The CDR3 runs from the conserved cysteine through the conserved F or W. A D gene is named only where the DNA matches it firmly. Clone sizes are given selectively: once, few, many, or a class where the clone is expanded.

clone size: NA; D gene: NA; V gene: TRBV4-1; J gene: TRBJ1-1; CDR3 protein: CASRGLRDTEAFF; CDR3 DNA: TGCGCCTCAAGGGGGTTAAGGGACACTGAAGCTTTCTTT
clone size: NA; D gene: NA; V gene: TRBV15; J gene: TRBJ1-6; CDR3 protein: CATSRVMEGNSPLHF; CDR3 DNA: TGTGCCACCAGCAGAGTGATGGAGGGGAATTCACCCCTCCACTTT
clone size: NA; D gene: NA; V gene: TRBV27; J gene: TRBJ2-7; CDR3 protein: CASSSGLSYEQYF; CDR3 DNA: TGTGCCAGCAGTTCGGGACTTTCCTACGAGCAGTACTTC
clone size: NA; D gene: NA; V gene: TRBV10-1; J gene: TRBJ2-5; CDR3 protein: CGCRVQETQYF; CDR3 DNA: TGCGGCTGCAGGGTTCAAGAGACCCAGTACTTC
clone size: NA; D gene: NA; V gene: TRBV12-3/TRBV12-4; J gene: TRBJ1-5; CDR3 protein: CASSFNQPQHF; CDR3 DNA: TGTGCCAGCAGTTTCAATCAGCCCCAGCATTTT
clone size: NA; D gene: NA; V gene: TRBV29-1; J gene: TRBJ1-1; CDR3 protein: CSDHDRLNTEAFF; CDR3 DNA: TGCAGCGACCACGACAGACTGAACACTGAAGCTTTCTTT
clone size: NA; D gene: TRBD2; V gene: TRBV24-1; J gene: TRBJ2-1; CDR3 protein: CATSDFAGGKSEQFF; CDR3 DNA: TGTGCCACCAGTGATTTTGCGGGAGGCAAGAGTGAGCAGTTCTTC
clone size: NA; D gene: NA; V gene: TRBV5-1; J gene: TRBJ1-6; CDR3 protein: CASSHGRYNSPLHF; CDR3 DNA: TGCGCCAGCAGCCACGGACGGTATAATTCACCCCTCCACTTT
clone size: NA; D gene: NA; V gene: TRBV19; J gene: TRBJ1-4; CDR3 protein: CASSIGAQDAELFF; CDR3 DNA: TGTGCCAGTAGTATAGGGGCCCAGGACGCGGAACTGTTTTTT
clone size: NA; D gene: TRBD1; V gene: TRBV5-1; J gene: TRBJ2-3; CDR3 protein: CASSLARDRDPDTQYF; CDR3 DNA: TGCGCCAGCAGCTTGGCCAGGGACAGGGACCCAGATACGCAGTATTTT
clone size: NA; D gene: TRBD1; V gene: TRBV6-5; J gene: TRBJ1-1; CDR3 protein: CASSYRTGGTNTEAFF; CDR3 DNA: TGTGCCAGCAGTTACCGGACAGGGGGCACGAACACTGAAGCTTTCTTT
clone size: NA; D gene: NA; V gene: TRBV5-1; J gene: TRBJ2-3; CDR3 protein: CASALLGGRGSDTQYF; CDR3 DNA: TGCGCCAGCGCCCTTCTGGGGGGCCGAGGGTCAGATACGCAGTATTTT
clone size: NA; D gene: TRBD1; V gene: TRBV7-8; J gene: TRBJ1-2; CDR3 protein: CASSPGQVDYGYTF; CDR3 DNA: TGTGCCAGCAGCCCGGGACAGGTAGACTATGGCTACACCTTC
clone size: NA; D gene: NA; V gene: TRBV7-2; J gene: TRBJ2-1; CDR3 protein: CASSLGFRSNEQFF; CDR3 DNA: TGTGCCAGCAGCTTAGGGTTCCGGAGCAATGAGCAGTTCTTC
clone size: NA; D gene: NA; V gene: TRBV15; J gene: TRBJ1-6; CDR3 protein: CATSADSPLHF; CDR3 DNA: TGTGCCACCAGCGCGGATTCACCCCTCCACTTT
clone size: NA; D gene: NA; V gene: TRBV6-1; J gene: TRBJ1-6; CDR3 protein: CASSDRTDNSPLHF; CDR3 DNA: TGTGCCAGCAGTGACCGGACAGATAATTCACCCCTCCACTTT
clone size: once; D gene: NA; V gene: TRBV27; J gene: TRBJ2-1; CDR3 protein: CASTIGSEQFF; CDR3 DNA: TGTGCCAGCACTATAGGGTCTGAGCAGTTCTTC
clone size: NA; D gene: NA; V gene: TRBV30; J gene: TRBJ1-6; CDR3 protein: CAWSHNILPGSSPLHF; CDR3 DNA: TGTGCCTGGAGTCACAACATCCTCCCTGGGAGTTCACCCCTCCACTTT
clone size: NA; D gene: TRBD1; V gene: TRBV6-5; J gene: TRBJ1-2; CDR3 protein: CASSPGTGVGYTF; CDR3 DNA: TGTGCCAGCAGCCCCGGGACAGGGGTTGGCTACACCTTC
clone size: NA; D gene: NA; V gene: TRBV5-1; J gene: TRBJ2-7; CDR3 protein: CASSPKGGAYEQYF; CDR3 DNA: TGCGCCAGCAGCCCCAAGGGGGGGGCCTACGAGCAGTACTTC
clone size: NA; D gene: NA; V gene: TRBV30; J gene: TRBJ1-4; CDR3 protein: CAWTGNLATNEKLFF; CDR3 DNA: TGTGCCTGGACAGGGAACTTGGCAACTAATGAAAAACTGTTTTTT
clone size: NA; D gene: NA; V gene: TRBV4-3; J gene: TRBJ2-2; CDR3 protein: CASSQDWIGSAANTGELFF; CDR3 DNA: TGCGCCAGCAGCCAAGATTGGATCGGTAGCGCCGCGAACACCGGGGAGCTGTTTTTT